This T cell receptor beta chain was identified during a study of T cells in Graves' hyperthyroidism and ophthalmopathy. Germline lookup yields CDR1 KGHSH and CDR2 LQKENI. Trimming pared 2 bases from V and 2 bases from J, leaving 6 bases between. The CDR3 extends over 13 amino acids. Amplification yielded TCR beta CDR3 regions, with RNA transcripts as the source. In the first-round RT-PCR of the TCR CDR3, the HTBI primer set was used. TCRdb ran MiXCR on the multiplex PCR reads and lists one entry per CDR3 protein. The sample shows 650,000 to 750,000 distinct CDR3 sequences, about 15% of them seen only once. Study outcomes and limitations: Blood also carried most thyroid clonotypes expanded above 0.001.

This clonotype has at least ten counts. Its specificity is not known. The clonotype was recovered from a woman aged 18-29 years with Graves' hyperthyroidism. This chain links TRBV18 with TRBJ1-1; D unclear. Sequenced material: blood. The CDR3 DNA is TGTGCCAGCTCACCATTCCTAAACACTGAAGCTTTCTTT. This gives the protein CASSPFLNTEAFF.